One sample yielded the 29 T cell receptor beta chains listed below, sequenced in a study of cytomegalovirus exposure and HLA in healthy donors. Repertoires were generated with immunoSEQ multiplex PCR, while TCRdb's copy carries only in-frame clones and drops some. The data show tens of thousands of clones, with roughly 88% seen just once and about 7% held by the top ten. The source material was PBMCs. These receptors all stem from a woman in her 30s in good health and CMV-seronegative.

The chain uses TRBV4-3 and TRBJ2-3; D is possibly TRBD1 (6 bases). The germline gives CDR1 LGHNA, CDR2 YSLEER. Deletions cut 0 bases from V and 5 bases from J, with 21 bases between. The CDR3 runs 18 residues. For the CDR3, the DNA is TGCGCCAGCAGCCAAGATGATTTGGTAGGGGGTTCGGGAGATACGCAGTATTTT. Residues: CASSQDDLVGGSGDTQYF.

The CDR3: CASSLGHRTNTDTQYF. DNA of the CDR3: TGTGCCAGCAGTCTGGGCCACAGGACCAACACAGATACGCAGTATTTT. The chain joins TRBV28 to TRBJ2-3; a possible D gene is TRBD1 (5 bases). This CDR3 is built from 16 residues. The germline gives CDR1 MDHEN, CDR2 SYDVKM. V lost 5 bases, J lost 2 bases, and 17 bases lay in between.

V is TRBV27 and J is TRBJ1-4; 11 bases line up with TRBD1. Per the germline V gene, CDR1 is MNHEY and CDR2 is SMNVEV (reference sequence). After removal of 5 bases from V and 8 bases from J, the junction contained 7 bases not matched to a gene. The CDR3 consists of 15 residues. For the CDR3, the DNA is TGTGCCAGCAGTCTGCTCGGGACAGGGGGAGAAAAACTGTTTTTT. Protein sequence: CASSLLGTGGEKLFF. The whole variable domain, filled in from reference TRBV27 and TRBJ1-4, reads EAQVTQNPRYLITVTGKKLTVTCSQNMNHEYMSWYRQDPGLGLRQIYYSMNVEVTDKGDVPEGYKVSRKEKRNFPLILESPSPNQTSLYFCASSLLGTGGEKLFFGSGTQLSVL.

V is TRBV9 and J is TRBJ1-2, with 10 bases that match TRBD1. Looked up from germline, CDR1 is SGDLS and CDR2 is YYNGEE. V shed 3 bases, J shed 6 bases, and the junction held 2 bases outside the gene matches. This CDR3 comprises 13 residues. The CDR3 bases are TGTGCCAGCAGCGCGGGACAGGGGAATGGCTACACCTTC. It is translated as CASSAGQGNGYTF.

The gene calls are TRBV9 and TRBJ2-1, with D tentatively TRBD1 (5 bases). Germline V gives CDR1 SGDLS, CDR2 YYNGEE. CDR3 length: 13 amino acids. V lost 3 bases to trimming and J lost 10 bases, with 14 bases between them. In DNA form, the CDR3 reads TGTGCCAGCAGCGCTGATCTGGGGCAGGAGCAGTTCTTC. This sequence encodes CASSADLGQEQFF.

The chain recombines TRBV6-5 with TRBJ1-3; D unclear. The V gene's germline CDR1 is MNHEY and CDR2 SVGAGI. The CDR3 extends over 14 amino acids. The V gene lost 2 bases and the J gene lost 3 bases, with 8 bases spanning the gap. As DNA, the CDR3 is TGTGCCAGCAGTTACGAGGGTTTTGGAAACACCATATATTTT. This sequence encodes CASSYEGFGNTIYF.

The rearrangement joins TRBV10-3 to TRBJ2-2; a weak D match, TRBD1 (6 bases). V lost 10 bases and J lost 0, with 12 bases in between. This CDR3 contains 14 residues. The germline V gene encodes CDR1 ENHRY and CDR2 SYGVKD. The CDR3 protein is CATLAGANTGELFF. CDR3 DNA sequence: TGTGCCACCCTGGCAGGGGCGAACACCGGGGAGCTGTTTTTT.

J is TRBJ1-2 and V is TRBV5-4; 10 bases fit TRBD1. The CDR3 contains 15 residues. The ends lost 0 bases at V and 6 bases at J; junction bases unmatched: 5. In germline, CDR1 is SGHNT, CDR2 YYREEE (reference sequence). CDR3 sequence: CASSLDFGQGDGYTF. CDR3 sequence (DNA): TGTGCCAGCAGCTTGGACTTCGGACAGGGGGATGGCTACACCTTC. Looking up the rest from reference TRBV5-4 and TRBJ1-2 gives the full variable domain: ETGVTQSPTHLIKTRGQQVTLRCSSQSGHNTVSWYQQALGQGPQFIFQYYREEENGRGNFPPRFSGLQFPNYSSELNVNALELDDSALYLCASSLDFGQGDGYTFGSGTRLTVV.

The chain links TRBV6-4 to TRBJ2-1; 9 nucleotides match TRBD2. Germline V gene sequence: CDR1 MRHNA, CDR2 SNTAGT. The CDR3 covers 16 residues. Trimming took 2 bases from V and 6 from J; bases not matched to a gene: 8. The chain's CDR3 is CASSDGGASGTNEQFF. In DNA, the CDR3 is TGTGCCAGCAGTGACGGCGGGGCTAGCGGGACCAATGAGCAGTTCTTC.

The rearrangement uses TRBV27 and TRBJ1-2, with D unclear. The CDR3 loop spans 14 amino acids. The V and J ends lost 5 bases and 3 bases respectively, with 13 bases between them. Germline V gives CDR1 MNHEY, CDR2 SMNVEV (reference sequence). CDR3 in DNA: TGTGCCAGCAGTCCTAGGTCTGACTACTATGGCTACACCTTC. This gives the protein CASSPRSDYYGYTF.

This chain uses TRBV5-6 with TRBJ2-1; 13 nucleotides line up with TRBD2. The CDR3 extends over 18 amino acids. Germline loops: CDR1 SGHDT, CDR2 YYEEEE. Losses at the gene ends were 6 bases for V and 7 bases for J; bases not matched to a gene: 16. CDR3 nucleotide sequence: TGTGCCAGCATCGTCTGGACACGGACTAGCGGGAGCGGTAATGAGCAGTTCTTC. This sequence encodes CASIVWTRTSGSGNEQFF.

CDR3 in amino acids: CASSFGFRGTEAFF. CDR3 nucleotide sequence: TGTGCCAGCAGTTTCGGGTTTCGAGGCACTGAAGCTTTCTTT. V and J are TRBV28 and TRBJ1-1; D ambiguous. V lost 3 bases, J lost 4 bases, and 12 bases lay in between. The CDR3 covers 14 residues. Germline V gives CDR1 MDHEN, CDR2 SYDVKM. Looking up the rest from reference TRBV28 and TRBJ1-1 gives the full variable domain: DVKVTQSSRYLVKRTGEKVFLECVQDMDHENMFWYRQDPGLGLRLIYFSYDVKMKEKGDIPEGYSVSREKKERFSLILESASTNQTSMYLCASSFGFRGTEAFFGQGTRLTVV.

Relative to its sample, this clone is medium-sized. This sequence joins TRBV27 and TRBJ2-7; 7 bases match TRBD1. Germline V gene data show CDR1 as MNHEY and CDR2 as SMNVEV (reference sequence). The CDR3 extends over 14 amino acids. The junction had 9 bases not matched to a gene; V was cut back by 10 bases and J by 0 bases. CDR3 bases: TGTGCCACCTCCGGACAGGCATCCTCCTACGAGCAGTACTTC. Translated: CATSGQASSYEQYF.

The V gene is TRBV5-1, the J gene TRBJ2-1; tentatively, D is TRBD1 (6 bases). Germline V CDR1 and CDR2: SGHRS, YFSETQ. Trimming cost V 1 base and J 6 bases, with 11 bases left between them. The length of the CDR3 is 14 residues. CDR3 loop: CASSLSGERNEQFF. The CDR3 coding sequence is TGCGCCAGCAGCTTGTCAGGGGAGCGCAATGAGCAGTTCTTC.

The V call is TRBV27, the J call TRBJ1-1; maybe TRBD1 (5 bases). Germline CDR1 reads MNHEY; CDR2 reads SMNVEV (reference sequence). V was pared by 5 bases and J by 1 base, with 11 bases between. This CDR3 region has 14 residues. CDR3 amino acids: CASSTHDRNTEAFF. The CDR3 DNA follows: TGTGCCAGCAGTACACATGACAGGAACACTGAAGCTTTCTTT.

The chain couples TRBV28 to TRBJ2-1, with 8 bases that match TRBD2. Trimming at V came to 7 bases and at J to 0 bases, leaving 11 bases not matched to a gene. This CDR3 comprises 17 residues. CDR1 is MDHEN, CDR2 SYDVKM, per germline. CDR3 bases: TGTGCCAGCATCCCGAGGACTAGCCTGAGCTCCTACAATGAGCAGTTCTTC. It translates to CASIPRTSLSSYNEQFF.

The chain combines TRBV7-9 with TRBJ2-5, with D possibly TRBD1 on 5 matching bases. Per the germline V gene, CDR1 is SEHNR and CDR2 is FQNEAQ (reference sequence). Trimming took off 2 bases at V and 1 base at J, with 8 bases between the two ends. The CDR3 length is 14 residues. The CDR3: CASSLIDSQETQYF. The CDR3 DNA follows: TGTGCCAGCAGCTTAATCGACAGCCAAGAGACCCAGTACTTC.

This chain connects TRBV10-3 to TRBJ2-2, with TRBD1 identical over 9 bases. There are 18 residues in the CDR3. CDR1 ENHRY and CDR2 SYGVKD come from the germline V gene. V lost 3 bases, J lost 3 bases, and 11 bases stayed unmatched. The CDR3 nucleotides read TGTGCCATCAGTGACCCGAACAGGGGGCGCGGGGACACCGGGGAGCTGTTTTTT. Protein sequence: CAISDPNRGRGDTGELFF.

The chain joins TRBV9 to TRBJ1-5, with TRBD1 as a possible D gene (6 bases). The CDR3 has 15 residues. V was shortened by 3 bases and J by 1 base, with 11 bases between the two germline ends. Germline V gene lookup returns CDR1 SGDLS and CDR2 YYNGEE. The CDR3 loop reads CASSASTGSNQPQHF. The CDR3 DNA reads as TGTGCCAGCAGCGCCTCGACAGGAAGCAATCAGCCCCAGCATTTT.

The V call is TRBV27, the J call TRBJ2-7, with D perhaps matching TRBD2 (5 bases). CDR3 length: 13 amino acids. The germline V gene encodes CDR1 MNHEY and CDR2 SMNVEV (reference sequence). V dropped 0 bases and J dropped 5 bases, with 8 bases sitting between them. The CDR3 here is CASSLSGSHEQYF. As DNA, the CDR3 is TGTGCCAGCAGTTTATCAGGGAGCCACGAGCAGTACTTC.

This clone was seen a few times. V is TRBV6-5 and J is TRBJ1-1; the D is unclear. CDR1 and CDR2 (germline): MNHEY, SVGAGI. Trimming pared 2 bases from V and 3 bases from J, leaving 16 bases between. This CDR3 spans 16 amino acids. For the CDR3, the DNA is TGTGCCAGCAGTTACCGCGGCGCGGGTAGGGACACTGAAGCTTTCTTT. Encoded protein: CASSYRGAGRDTEAFF.

In this sample, this clone turned up a few times. This chain uses TRBV15 with TRBJ1-5, with TRBD1 as a possible D gene (5 bases). Germline CDR1 reads LNHNV; CDR2 reads YYDKDF (reference sequence). V was pared by 1 base and J by 3 bases, with 10 bases between. CDR3 length equals 15 residues. This CDR3 is CATSRVAGYNQPQHF. The CDR3 DNA follows: TGTGCCACCAGCAGAGTAGCAGGGTACAATCAGCCCCAGCATTTT.

The chain carries TRBV15 and TRBJ2-3; a weak D match, TRBD2 (6 bases). V was shortened by 2 bases and J by 2 bases, with 26 bases between the two germline ends. The germline gives CDR1 LNHNV, CDR2 YYDKDF (reference sequence). The CDR3 totals 20 residues. The CDR3 is CATSRTQLARDLKPTDTQYF. DNA for the CDR3: TGTGCCACCAGCAGAACCCAACTAGCAAGGGACTTAAAGCCCACAGATACGCAGTATTTT.

This chain joins TRBV21-1 and TRBJ2-7; the table names TRBD2, a call not compared with the DNA. TRBV21-1 corresponds to a pseudogene. The CDR3 contains 15 residues. CDR3 in amino acids: CASSKVQGLANEQYF. The DNA of the CDR3 is TGTGCCAGCAGCAAAGTTCAGGGACTAGCGAACGAGCAGTACTTC.

The CDR3 loop reads CASSISGGAFYEQYF. The CDR3 nucleotides read TGTGCCAGTAGTATTTCAGGTGGGGCTTTCTACGAGCAGTACTTC. This sequence joins TRBV19 and TRBJ2-7; D might be TRBD1 (5 bases). V lost 3 bases and J lost 3, with 15 bases in between. The CDR3 runs to 15 residues. Looked up from germline, CDR1 is LNHDA and CDR2 is SQIVND (reference sequence).

The chain couples TRBV28 to TRBJ1-2; D remains unclear. Per germline, CDR1 MDHEN and CDR2 SYDVKM. V was pared by 4 bases and J by 7 bases, with 16 bases between. The CDR3 is made up of 14 amino acids. The CDR3 spells CASSSETYRSGYTF. The CDR3, as DNA: TGTGCCAGCAGTTCGGAGACCTACCGTAGTGGCTACACCTTC.

V and J are TRBV5-1 and TRBJ2-3; 10 bases fit TRBD2. The CDR3 extends over 14 amino acids. CDR1 is SGHRS and CDR2 is YFSETQ in the germline V gene. Trimming removed 4 bases from V and 5 bases from J; junction bases left unmatched: 4. CDR3 bases: TGCGCCAGCAGCGGAGTAGCGGGAGGAGATACGCAGTATTTT. Its protein product is CASSGVAGGDTQYF.

The CDR3 DNA follows: TGTGCCAGCAGCTTGGGGGACTTGTATGGCTACACCTTC. Its protein is CASSLGDLYGYTF. V is TRBV7-9 and J is TRBJ1-2; a possible D gene is TRBD1 (5 bases). Germline CDR1 is SEHNR and CDR2 is FQNEAQ (reference sequence). The CDR3 loop spans 13 amino acids. V lost 3 bases and J 5 bases, leaving 10 bases between the germline ends.

The gene calls are TRBV9 and TRBJ2-2, with 9 positions matching TRBD2. The CDR3 consists of 15 residues. CDR1 and CDR2 from the germline V gene are SGDLS and YYNGEE. V trimming: 1 base; J trimming: 4 bases; junction bases outside the gene matches: 2. CDR3 DNA sequence: TGTGCCAGCAGCGTACAGACTAGCGGCACCGGGGAGCTGTTTTTT. It translates to CASSVQTSGTGELFF.